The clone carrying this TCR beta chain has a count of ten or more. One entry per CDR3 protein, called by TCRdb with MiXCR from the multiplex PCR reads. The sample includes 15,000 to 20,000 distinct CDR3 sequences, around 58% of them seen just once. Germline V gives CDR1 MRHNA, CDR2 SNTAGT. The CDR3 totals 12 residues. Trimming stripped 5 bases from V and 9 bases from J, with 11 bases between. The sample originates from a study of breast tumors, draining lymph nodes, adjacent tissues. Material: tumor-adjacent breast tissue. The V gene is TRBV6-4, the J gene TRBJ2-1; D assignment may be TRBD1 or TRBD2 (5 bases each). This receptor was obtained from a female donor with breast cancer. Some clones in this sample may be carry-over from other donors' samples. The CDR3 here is CASSHRDGEQFF. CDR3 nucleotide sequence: TGTGCCAGCAGTCACCGGGACGGTGAGCAGTTCTTC.